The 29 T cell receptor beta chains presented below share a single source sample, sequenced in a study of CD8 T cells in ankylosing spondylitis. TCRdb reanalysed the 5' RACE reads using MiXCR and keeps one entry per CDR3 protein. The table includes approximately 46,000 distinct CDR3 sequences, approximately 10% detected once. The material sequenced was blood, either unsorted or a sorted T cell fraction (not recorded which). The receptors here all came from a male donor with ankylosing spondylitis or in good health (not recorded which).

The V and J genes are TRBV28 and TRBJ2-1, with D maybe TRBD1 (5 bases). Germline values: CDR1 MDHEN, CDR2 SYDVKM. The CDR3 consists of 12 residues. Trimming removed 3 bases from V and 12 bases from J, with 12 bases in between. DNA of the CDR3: TGTGCCAGCAGTTTTGGAAGGGGTCGGCAGTTCTTC. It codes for CASSFGRGRQFF.

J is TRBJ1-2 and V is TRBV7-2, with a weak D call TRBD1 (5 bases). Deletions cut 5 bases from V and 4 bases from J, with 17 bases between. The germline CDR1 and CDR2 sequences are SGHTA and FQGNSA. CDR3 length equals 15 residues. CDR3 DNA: TGTGCCAGCAGCGATGGGGGGAATTTTCGCTATGGCTACACCTTC. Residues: CASSDGGNFRYGYTF. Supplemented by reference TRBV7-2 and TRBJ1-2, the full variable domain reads GAGVSQSPSNKVTEKGKDVELRCDPISGHTALYWYRQSLGQGLEFLIYFQGNSAPDKSGLPSDRFSAERTGGSVSTLTIQRTQQEDSAVYLCASSDGGNFRYGYTFGSGTRLTVV.

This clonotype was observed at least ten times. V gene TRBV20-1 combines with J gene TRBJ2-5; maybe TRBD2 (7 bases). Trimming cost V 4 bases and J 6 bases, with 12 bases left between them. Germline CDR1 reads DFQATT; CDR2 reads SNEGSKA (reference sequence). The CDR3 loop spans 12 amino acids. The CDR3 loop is CSANREGKTQYF. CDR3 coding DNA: TGCAGTGCTAACAGGGAGGGGAAGACCCAGTACTTC.

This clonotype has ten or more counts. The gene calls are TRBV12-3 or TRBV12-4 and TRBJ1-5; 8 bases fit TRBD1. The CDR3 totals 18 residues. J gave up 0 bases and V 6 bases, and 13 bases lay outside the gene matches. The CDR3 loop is CASSLQGGSTYSNQPQHF. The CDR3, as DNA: TGTGCCAGCAGCTTACAGGGGGGATCCACCTATAGCAATCAGCCCCAGCATTTT.

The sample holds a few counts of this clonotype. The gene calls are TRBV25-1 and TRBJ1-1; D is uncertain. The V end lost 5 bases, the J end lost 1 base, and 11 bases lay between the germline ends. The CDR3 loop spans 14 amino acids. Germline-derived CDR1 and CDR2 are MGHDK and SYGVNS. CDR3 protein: CASSPWGRNTEAFF. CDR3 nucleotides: TGTGCCAGCAGTCCATGGGGAAGGAACACTGAAGCTTTCTTT.

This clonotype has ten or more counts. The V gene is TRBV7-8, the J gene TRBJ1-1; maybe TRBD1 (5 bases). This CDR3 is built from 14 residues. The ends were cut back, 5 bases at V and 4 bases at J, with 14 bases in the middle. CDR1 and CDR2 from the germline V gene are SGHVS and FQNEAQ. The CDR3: CASSIFLGGTEAFF. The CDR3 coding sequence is TGTGCCAGCAGCATATTTTTGGGGGGCACTGAAGCTTTCTTT.

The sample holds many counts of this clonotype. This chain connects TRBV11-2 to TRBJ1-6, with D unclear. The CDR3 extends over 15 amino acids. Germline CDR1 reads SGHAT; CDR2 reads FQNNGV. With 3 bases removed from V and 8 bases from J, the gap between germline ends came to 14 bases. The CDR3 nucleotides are TGTGCCAGCAGCTTCTCGACGGCGTCAGATTCACCCCTCCACTTT. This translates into CASSFSTASDSPLHF.

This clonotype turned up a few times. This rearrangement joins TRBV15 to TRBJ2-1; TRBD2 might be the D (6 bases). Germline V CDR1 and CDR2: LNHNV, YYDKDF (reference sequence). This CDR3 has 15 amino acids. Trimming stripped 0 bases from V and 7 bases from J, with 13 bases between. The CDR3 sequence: CATSREEGLWNEQFF. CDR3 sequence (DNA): TGTGCCACCAGCAGAGAGGAGGGCCTATGGAATGAGCAGTTCTTC.

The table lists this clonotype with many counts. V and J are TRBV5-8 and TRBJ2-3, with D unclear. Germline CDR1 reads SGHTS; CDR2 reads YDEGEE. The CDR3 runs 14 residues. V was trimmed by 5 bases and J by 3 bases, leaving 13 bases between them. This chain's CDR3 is CASRPWEETDTQYF. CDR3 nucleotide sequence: TGTGCCAGCAGGCCGTGGGAAGAAACAGATACGCAGTATTTT.

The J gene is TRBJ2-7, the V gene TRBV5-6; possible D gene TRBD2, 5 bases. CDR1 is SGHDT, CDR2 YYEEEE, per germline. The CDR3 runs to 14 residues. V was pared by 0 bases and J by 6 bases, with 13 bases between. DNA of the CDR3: TGTGCCAGCAGCTTGGACCCGGGGTTGTTCGAGCAGTACTTC. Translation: CASSLDPGLFEQYF.

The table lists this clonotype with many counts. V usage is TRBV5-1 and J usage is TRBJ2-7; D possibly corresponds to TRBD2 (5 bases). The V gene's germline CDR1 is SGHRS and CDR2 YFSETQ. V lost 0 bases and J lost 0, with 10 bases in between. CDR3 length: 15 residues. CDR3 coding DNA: TGCGCCAGCAGCTTGGAATATGGGAGCTCCTACGAGCAGTACTTC. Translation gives CASSLEYGSSYEQYF.

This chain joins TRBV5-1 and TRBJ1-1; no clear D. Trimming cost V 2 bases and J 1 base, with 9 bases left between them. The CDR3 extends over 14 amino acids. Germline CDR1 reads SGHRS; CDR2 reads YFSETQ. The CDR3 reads CASSLEGGNTEAFF. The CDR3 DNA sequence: TGCGCCAGCAGCTTAGAGGGAGGGAACACTGAAGCTTTCTTT.

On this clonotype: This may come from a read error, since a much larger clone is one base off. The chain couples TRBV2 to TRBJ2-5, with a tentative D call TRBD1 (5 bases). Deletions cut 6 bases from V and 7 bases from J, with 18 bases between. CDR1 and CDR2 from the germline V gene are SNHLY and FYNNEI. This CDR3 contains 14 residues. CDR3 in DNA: TGTGCCAGCAGCCTCGCCCGACAGACGGGGACCCAGTACTTC. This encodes CASSLARQTGTQYF.

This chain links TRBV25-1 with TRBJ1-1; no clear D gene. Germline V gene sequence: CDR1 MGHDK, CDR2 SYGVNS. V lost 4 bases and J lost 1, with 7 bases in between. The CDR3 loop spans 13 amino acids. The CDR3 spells CASSATTNTEAFF. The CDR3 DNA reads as TGTGCCAGCAGTGCTACAACGAACACTGAAGCTTTCTTT. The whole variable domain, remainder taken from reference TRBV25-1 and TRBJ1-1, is EADIYQTPRYLVIGTGKKITLECSQTMGHDKMYWYQQDPGMELHLIHYSYGVNSTEKGDLSSESTVSRIRTEHFPLTLESARPSHTSQYLCASSATTNTEAFFGQGTRLTVV.

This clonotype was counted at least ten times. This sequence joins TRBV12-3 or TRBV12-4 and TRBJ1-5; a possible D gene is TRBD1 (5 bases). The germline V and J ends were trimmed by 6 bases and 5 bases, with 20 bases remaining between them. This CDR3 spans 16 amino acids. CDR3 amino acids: CASSLAGGVWDQPQHF. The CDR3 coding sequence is TGTGCCAGCAGCTTGGCGGGAGGGGTATGGGATCAGCCCCAGCATTTT.

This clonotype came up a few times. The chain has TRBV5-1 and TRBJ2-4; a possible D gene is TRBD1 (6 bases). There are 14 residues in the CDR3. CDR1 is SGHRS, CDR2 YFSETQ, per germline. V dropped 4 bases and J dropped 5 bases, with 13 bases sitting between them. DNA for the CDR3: TGCGCCAGCAGCCCCACAGGGCGGGAAAACATTCAGTACTTC. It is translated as CASSPTGRENIQYF. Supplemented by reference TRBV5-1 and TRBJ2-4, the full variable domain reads KAGVTQTPRYLIKTRGQQVTLSCSPISGHRSVSWYQQTPGQGLQFLFEYFSETQRNKGNFPGRFSGRQFSNSRSEMNVSTLELGDSALYLCASSPTGRENIQYFGAGTRLSVL.

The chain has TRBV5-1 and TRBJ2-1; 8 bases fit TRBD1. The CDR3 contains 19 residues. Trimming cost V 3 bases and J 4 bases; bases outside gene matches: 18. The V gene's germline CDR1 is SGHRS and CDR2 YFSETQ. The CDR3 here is CASSSELRGRGLSYNEQFF. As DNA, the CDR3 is TGCGCCAGCAGCTCCGAGCTCCGGGGCAGGGGGCTTTCTTACAATGAGCAGTTCTTC.

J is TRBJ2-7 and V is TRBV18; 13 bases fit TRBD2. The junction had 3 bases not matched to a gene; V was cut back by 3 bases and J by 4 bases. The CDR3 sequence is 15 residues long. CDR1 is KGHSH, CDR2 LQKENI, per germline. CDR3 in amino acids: CASSPMTSGGYEQYF. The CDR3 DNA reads TGTGCCAGCTCACCTATGACTAGCGGGGGGTACGAGCAGTACTTC. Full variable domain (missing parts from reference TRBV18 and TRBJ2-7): NAGVMQNPRHLVRRRGQEARLRCSPMKGHSHVYWYRQLPEEGLKFMVYLQKENIIDESGMPKERFSAEFPKEGPSILRIQQVVRGDSAAYFCASSPMTSGGYEQYFGPGTRLTVT.

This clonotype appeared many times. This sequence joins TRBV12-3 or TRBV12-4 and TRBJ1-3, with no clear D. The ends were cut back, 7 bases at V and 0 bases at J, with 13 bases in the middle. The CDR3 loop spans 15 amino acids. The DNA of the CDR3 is TGTGCCAGCACCCTCGGGCGGTACTCTGGAAACACCATATATTTT. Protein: CASTLGRYSGNTIYF.

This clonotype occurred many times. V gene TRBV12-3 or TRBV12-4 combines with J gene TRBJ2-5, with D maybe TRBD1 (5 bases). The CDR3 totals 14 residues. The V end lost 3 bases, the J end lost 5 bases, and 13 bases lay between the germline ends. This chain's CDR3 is CASSFISGYETQYF. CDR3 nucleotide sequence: TGTGCCAGCAGTTTTATTTCAGGGTATGAGACCCAGTACTTC.

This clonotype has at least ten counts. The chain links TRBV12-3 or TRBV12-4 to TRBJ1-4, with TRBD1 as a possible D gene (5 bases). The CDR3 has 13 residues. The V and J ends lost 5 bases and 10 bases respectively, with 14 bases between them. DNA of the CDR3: TGTGCCAGCAGTCCCCTGAGGGGTGCAAAACTGTTTTTT. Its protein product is CASSPLRGAKLFF.

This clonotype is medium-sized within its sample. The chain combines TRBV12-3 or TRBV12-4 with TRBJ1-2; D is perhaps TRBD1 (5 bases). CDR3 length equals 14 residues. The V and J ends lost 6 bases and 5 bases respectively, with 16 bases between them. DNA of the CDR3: TGTGCCAGCAGGCTCCAAGGACAAGGATATGGCTACACCTTC. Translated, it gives CASRLQGQGYGYTF.

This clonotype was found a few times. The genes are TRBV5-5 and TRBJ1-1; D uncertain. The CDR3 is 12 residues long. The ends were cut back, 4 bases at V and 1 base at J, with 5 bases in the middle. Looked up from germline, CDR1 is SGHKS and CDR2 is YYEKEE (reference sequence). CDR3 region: CASSLQNTEAFF. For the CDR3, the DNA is TGTGCCAGCAGCCTACAGAACACTGAAGCTTTCTTT.

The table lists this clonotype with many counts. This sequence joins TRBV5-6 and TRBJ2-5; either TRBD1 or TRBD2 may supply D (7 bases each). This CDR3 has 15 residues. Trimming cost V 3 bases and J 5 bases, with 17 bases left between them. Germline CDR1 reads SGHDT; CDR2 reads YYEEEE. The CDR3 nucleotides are TGTGCCAGCAGCTCCCCGACTAGCAGGGGGGAGACCCAGTACTTC. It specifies CASSSPTSRGETQYF.

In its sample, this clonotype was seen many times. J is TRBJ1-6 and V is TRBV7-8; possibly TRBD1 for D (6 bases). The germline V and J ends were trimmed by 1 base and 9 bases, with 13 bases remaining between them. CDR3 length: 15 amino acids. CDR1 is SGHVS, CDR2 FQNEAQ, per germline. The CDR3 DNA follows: TGTGCCAGCAGCTTAGTGCGGGGGGCATCTTCACCCCTCCACTTT. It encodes CASSLVRGASSPLHF.

CDR3 sequence (DNA): TGTGCCTGGAGCCGCCAAGGTGGTACAGATACGCAGTATTTT. Residues: CAWSRQGGTDTQYF. V is TRBV30 and J is TRBJ2-3; D call uncertain. Germline values: CDR1 GTSNPN, CDR2 SVGIG (reference sequence). This CDR3 has 14 amino acids. V was clipped by 3 bases and J by 3 bases, with 13 bases between them.

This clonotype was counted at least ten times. In nucleotides, the CDR3 is TGCAGCGTTGGGAAATTGTTAGCGGGGGAGAACCCTTTCACAGATACGCAGTATTTT. Protein: CSVGKLLAGENPFTDTQYF. The V call is TRBV29-1, the J call TRBJ2-3, with 9 bases lining up with TRBD2. CDR3 length: 19 amino acids. Germline CDR1 reads SQVTM; CDR2 reads ANQGSEA. V gave up 4 bases and J gave up 2 bases; unmatched junction bases: 19.

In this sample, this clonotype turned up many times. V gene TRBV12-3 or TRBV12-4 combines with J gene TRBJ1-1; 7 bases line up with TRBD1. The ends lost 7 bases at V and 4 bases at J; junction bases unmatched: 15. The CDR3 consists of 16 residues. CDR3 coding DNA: TGTGCCAGCAACCCTACAGGGGCCAGGTTAGTCACTGAAGCTTTCTTT. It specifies CASNPTGARLVTEAFF.

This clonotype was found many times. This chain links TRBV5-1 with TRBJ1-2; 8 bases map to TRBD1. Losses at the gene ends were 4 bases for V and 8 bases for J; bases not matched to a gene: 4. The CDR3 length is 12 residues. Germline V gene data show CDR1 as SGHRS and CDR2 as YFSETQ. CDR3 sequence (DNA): TGCGCCAGCAGCGGGACAGGAGCCGGCTACACCTTC. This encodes CASSGTGAGYTF.